A single sample is the source of the 3 T cell receptor beta chains below, sequenced in a study of spatial heterogeneity in lung cancer. Time point noted: sample taken at primary tumor resection. Via MiXCR, TCRdb re-called the 5' RACE reads, giving one row per CDR3 protein. The sample shows several thousand distinct CDR3 sequences, roughly a sixth of them seen only once. The specimen was normal lung tissue next to the tumor, collected at surgery. The origin of the receptors is a male donor with early-stage non-small cell lung cancer.

The chain employs TRBV7-9 and TRBJ2-7, with 7 bases that match TRBD2. V lost 0 bases, J lost 6 bases, and 5 bases stayed unmatched. This CDR3 region has 14 residues. The germline CDR1 and CDR2 sequences are SEHNR and FQNEAQ (reference sequence). The CDR3 DNA reads as TGTGCCAGCAGCTTAGCGGGAAGCGGGATCGAGCAGTACTTC. It yields the protein CASSLAGSGIEQYF.

V gene TRBV7-2 combines with J gene TRBJ2-3; D gene unclear. In germline, CDR1 is SGHTA, CDR2 FQGNSA. This CDR3 contains 11 residues. V lost 0 bases and J 5 bases, leaving 0 bases between the germline ends. CDR3 nucleotide sequence: TGTGCCAGCAGCTTAGCAGATACGCAGTATTTT. Translating gives CASSLADTQYF. Combining the CDR3 with reference TRBV7-2 and TRBJ2-3 gives the whole variable domain GAGVSQSPSNKVTEKGKDVELRCDPISGHTALYWYRQSLGQGLEFLIYFQGNSAPDKSGLPSDRFSAERTGGSVSTLTIQRTQQEDSAVYLCASSLADTQYFGPGTRLTVL.

This clonotype was observed a handful of times. This chain joins TRBV4-3 and TRBJ2-5, with D maybe TRBD2 (6 bases). Deletions cut 3 bases from V and 5 bases from J, with 10 bases between. The germline V gene has CDR1 LGHNA and CDR2 YSLEER. CDR3 length equals 13 residues. In DNA, the CDR3 is TGCGCCAGCAGCCAGGAGGGGTGGGAGACCCAGTACTTC. This translates into CASSQEGWETQYF.